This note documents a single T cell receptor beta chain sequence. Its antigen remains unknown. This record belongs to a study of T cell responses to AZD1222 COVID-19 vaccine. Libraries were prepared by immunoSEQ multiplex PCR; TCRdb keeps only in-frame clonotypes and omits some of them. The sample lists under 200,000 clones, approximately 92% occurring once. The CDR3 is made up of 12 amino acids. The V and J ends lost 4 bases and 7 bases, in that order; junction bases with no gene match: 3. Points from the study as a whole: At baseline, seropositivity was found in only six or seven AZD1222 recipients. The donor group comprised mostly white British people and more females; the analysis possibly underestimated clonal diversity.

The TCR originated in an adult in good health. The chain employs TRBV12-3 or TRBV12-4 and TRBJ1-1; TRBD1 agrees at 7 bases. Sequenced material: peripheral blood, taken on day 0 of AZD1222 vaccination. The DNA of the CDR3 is TGTGCCAGCAGTTCGGGACAGTATGAAGCTTTCTTT. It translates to CASSSGQYEAFF.